This entry concerns a single T cell receptor (beta chain). Its target is unknown. The junction shows a germline mismatch at one end, possibly a read error. TCRdb fed the PCR reads into MiXCR, producing one record per CDR3 protein. Of hundreds of thousands of distinct CDR3 sequences in the sample, over 25% are singletons; the top ten hold 0.6% to 0.9%. This record belongs to a study of molecular identifiers for immune sequencing clone quantification. Study-wide findings and caveats: Single-cell amounts of spiked Jurkat TCR RNA were reportedly detectable among approximately 1 million naive cells.

This sequence was found in a human donor in good health. Some libraries in this study had Jurkat cell RNA spiked in. Sequencing input: naive CD8+ T cells from blood, with Jurkat cell RNA spiked in. Specified subset: FACS-sorted CD8+CD4-CCR7+CD45RA+ naive T cells.

The DNA for the CDR3 is TGTGCTAGCAGCTCGACTAGCGGGAGGGCCGAGGCCCAGTACTTC. Residues: CASSSTSGRAEAQYF. The chain has TRBV7-7 and TRBJ2-5; 14 nucleotides align to TRBD2. The CDR3 length is 15 residues. The germline CDR1 and CDR2 sequences are SSHAT and FNYEAQ (reference sequence).